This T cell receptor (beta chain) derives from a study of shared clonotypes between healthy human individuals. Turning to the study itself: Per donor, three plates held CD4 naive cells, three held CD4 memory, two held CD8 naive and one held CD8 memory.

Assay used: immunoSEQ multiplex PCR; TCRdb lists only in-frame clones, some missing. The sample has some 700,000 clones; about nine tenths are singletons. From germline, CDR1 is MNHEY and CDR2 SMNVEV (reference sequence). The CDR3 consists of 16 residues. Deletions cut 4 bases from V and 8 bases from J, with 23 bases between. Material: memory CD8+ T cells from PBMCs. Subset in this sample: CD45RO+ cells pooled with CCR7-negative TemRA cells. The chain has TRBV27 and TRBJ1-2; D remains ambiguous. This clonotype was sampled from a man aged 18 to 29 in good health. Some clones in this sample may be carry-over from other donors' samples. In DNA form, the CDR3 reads TGTGCCAGCAGTTCGATAGGACTGGGGAGGCTTCCCGGCTACACCTTC. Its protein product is CASSSIGLGRLPGYTF.